One and the same sample provided the 16 T cell receptor beta chains below, sequenced in a study of blood T cell repertoires in COVID-19. TCRdb's table, derived via immunoSEQ multiplex PCR, lists solely in-frame clones and lacks some. The sample records about 74,000 clones, 91% being singletons. Material for sequencing was peripheral blood. Receptor source: a woman aged 60-75 years with active COVID-19.

The chain links TRBV27 to TRBJ2-5, with 9 bases lining up with TRBD2. The CDR3 has 16 residues. V lost 5 bases, J lost 2 bases, and 9 bases stayed unmatched. CDR1 and CDR2 (germline): MNHEY, SMNVEV (reference sequence). The CDR3 loop reads CASSTSIAGEQETQYF. CDR3 DNA: TGTGCCAGCAGTACCTCAATAGCGGGAGAACAAGAGACCCAGTACTTC.

This sequence joins TRBV18 and TRBJ1-5; D is unresolved. Germline lookup yields CDR1 KGHSH and CDR2 LQKENI. CDR3 size: 14 residues. With 2 bases removed from V and 9 bases from J, the gap between germline ends came to 14 bases. The CDR3 bases are TGTGCCAGCTCACCAGACCTTGGCCCGGGGCCCCAGCATTTT. Its protein is CASSPDLGPGPQHF.

The chain is built from TRBV30 and TRBJ2-6; 7 nucleotides line up with TRBD1. The CDR3 contains 15 residues. V shed 2 bases and J 2 bases; nucleotides not matched to a gene: 3. Germline CDR1 GTSNPN, CDR2 SVGIG (reference sequence). CDR3 residues: CAWSLTGAGANVLTF. In nucleotides, the CDR3 is TGTGCCTGGAGTTTAACAGGGGCTGGGGCCAACGTCCTGACTTTC.

A few counts support this clone. V is TRBV6-6 and J is TRBJ2-2, with a tentative D call TRBD2 (6 bases). Germline values: CDR1 MNHNY, CDR2 SVGAGI (reference sequence). The CDR3 is 14 amino acids. Trimming took off 8 bases at V and 2 bases at J, with 12 bases between the two ends. CDR3: CASSSGENTGELFF. The CDR3, as DNA: TGTGCCAGCTCCTCGGGAGAAAACACCGGGGAGCTGTTTTTT.

In its sample, this clone was seen once. The chain has TRBV24-1 and TRBJ1-4; a possible D gene is TRBD1 (5 bases). In germline, CDR1 is KGHDR, CDR2 SFDVKD. The CDR3 is 16 residues long. V dropped 4 bases and J dropped 7 bases, with 18 bases sitting between them. In DNA, the CDR3 is TGTGCCACCAGTGACAGTGGGGCTCTCGGGGGTGAAAAACTGTTTTTT. Its translation: CATSDSGALGGEKLFF.

This chain joins TRBV7-2 and TRBJ2-1; 7 bases match TRBD1. Germline CDR1 is SGHTA and CDR2 is FQGNSA. This CDR3 has 17 amino acids. J gave up 3 bases and V 5 bases, and 13 bases lay outside the gene matches. The CDR3 here is CASSRQGPRTGYNEQFF. CDR3 in DNA: TGTGCCAGCAGCCGCCAAGGCCCCCGGACAGGCTACAATGAGCAGTTCTTC.

The genes are TRBV4-2 and TRBJ1-3, with a tentative D call TRBD1 (6 bases). The CDR3 length is 15 residues. V dropped 0 bases and J dropped 2 bases, with 8 bases sitting between them. Germline V CDR1 and CDR2: LGHNA, YNFKEQ. Here the CDR3 DNA reads TGTGCCAGCAGCCAAGAAAGGGGGACTGGAAACACCATATATTTT. It codes for CASSQERGTGNTIYF.

This clone appeared once. The chain employs TRBV25-1 and TRBJ2-4; D gene unclear. This CDR3 region has 11 residues. Germline lookup yields CDR1 MGHDK and CDR2 SYGVNS. The V gene lost 4 bases and the J gene lost 8 bases, with 6 bases spanning the gap. The CDR3 coding sequence is TGTGCCAGCAGTGCTCAGGACATTCAGTACTTC. It translates to CASSAQDIQYF.

V usage is TRBV4-2 and J usage is TRBJ2-7; 10 bases match TRBD2. CDR1 and CDR2 (germline): LGHNA, YNFKEQ. The length of the CDR3 is 19 residues. The V segment lost 0 bases and the J segment 2 bases; nucleotides outside the gene matches: 13. CDR3 DNA sequence: TGTGCCAGCAGCCAAGATCCTAGCGGGAGACCAGGGGGAACCTACGAGCAGTACTTC. Protein: CASSQDPSGRPGGTYEQYF.

This rearrangement joins TRBV4-1 to TRBJ2-2; 7 bases match TRBD2. CDR1 is MGHRA and CDR2 is YSYEKL in the germline V gene. The V segment lost 4 bases and the J segment 1 base; nucleotides outside the gene matches: 3. The length of the CDR3 is 15 residues. The CDR3 nucleotides read TGCGCCAGCAGCCCCCAGCGGGGGAACACCGGGGAGCTGTTTTTT. It encodes CASSPQRGNTGELFF.

V is TRBV2 and J is TRBJ2-5; TRBD2 is a possible D gene (5 bases). V lost 1 base and J 5 bases, leaving 14 bases between the germline ends. CDR3 size: 15 residues. Per the germline V gene, CDR1 is SNHLY and CDR2 is FYNNEI. The CDR3 protein is CASSEDGLAGETQYF. The CDR3 region has the DNA TGTGCCAGCAGTGAAGATGGGCTAGCCGGCGAGACCCAGTACTTC. The whole variable domain, filled in from reference TRBV2 and TRBJ2-5, reads EPEVTQTPSHQVTQMGQEVILRCVPISNHLYFYWYRQILGQKVEFLVSFYNNEISEKSEIFDDQFSVERPDGSNFTLKIRSTKLEDSAMYFCASSEDGLAGETQYFGPGTRLLVL.

As DNA, the CDR3 is TGTGCCAGTAGTAGGACTAGCGAATCCTACGAGCAGTACTTC. It yields the protein CASSRTSESYEQYF. The chain combines TRBV19 with TRBJ2-7; the match to TRBD2 covers 9 bases. V gave up 4 bases and J gave up 1 base; unmatched junction bases: 2. This CDR3 has 14 residues. Per the germline V gene, CDR1 is LNHDA and CDR2 is SQIVND (reference sequence).

This clone was recorded once. This rearrangement joins TRBV24-1 to TRBJ2-1; 8 bases are a match to TRBD2. Germline assignment: CDR1 KGHDR and CDR2 SFDVKD. There are 16 residues in the CDR3. V was clipped by 3 bases and J by 3 bases; unmatched bases: 6. The CDR3 coding sequence is TGTGCCACCAGTGATCCAACTAGCGGAGACTACAATGAGCAGTTCTTC. This translates into CATSDPTSGDYNEQFF.

This chain joins TRBV5-5 and TRBJ2-1; 9 bases line up with TRBD2. Trimming at V came to 0 bases and at J to 8 bases, leaving 12 bases not matched to a gene. Germline V gene sequence: CDR1 SGHKS, CDR2 YYEKEE (reference sequence). This CDR3 is 17 amino acids long. The CDR3 region has the DNA TGTGCCAGCAGCTTGGGCGACTGGGCGGGAGGGAGCCATGAGCAGTTCTTC. It specifies CASSLGDWAGGSHEQFF.

Notes on this clone: Germline and junction disagree at one end, which may indicate a read error. The gene calls are TRBV19 and TRBJ2-1; TRBD2 matches at 8 bases. The germline V gene encodes CDR1 LNHDA and CDR2 SQIVND (reference sequence). The CDR3 length is 13 residues. Here the CDR3 reads CASSTAPPGLVLF. The DNA for the CDR3 is TGTGCCAGTAGTACAGCGCCTCCGGGACTAGTGCTCTTC.

In this sample, this clone turned up a few times. The CDR3 region is CASSSGRLDTQYF. The CDR3 bases are TGTGCCAGTAGTAGCGGGAGGCTCGATACGCAGTATTTT. The chain combines TRBV19 with TRBJ2-3, with 8 bases matching TRBD2. V gave up 4 bases and J gave up 6 bases; unmatched junction bases: 3. This CDR3 is built from 13 residues. In germline, CDR1 is LNHDA, CDR2 SQIVND (reference sequence).